The 11 T cell receptor beta chains reported below all come from one sample, sequenced in a study of shared clonotypes between healthy human individuals. Sequencing was performed with immunoSEQ multiplex PCR; in TCRdb, only in-frame clones are kept and a portion is missing. The repertoire holds around 500,000 clones, with around 79% as singletons. Source material: PBMCs. The receptors were gathered from a woman between 35 and 50 years old in good health. Some clones in this sample may be carry-over from other donors' samples.

This clone showed up just once. The V gene is TRBV6-4, the J gene TRBJ1-1; no clear D. Trimming took off 5 bases at V and 1 base at J, with 11 bases between the two ends. The CDR3 loop spans 14 amino acids. Germline CDR1 reads MRHNA; CDR2 reads SNTAGT. The chain's CDR3 is CASSLDGPNTEAFF. The CDR3 DNA is TGTGCCAGCAGTCTCGACGGACCGAACACTGAAGCTTTCTTT.

The V gene is TRBV19, the J gene TRBJ2-7; D might be TRBD2 (5 bases). Germline CDR1 LNHDA, CDR2 SQIVND (reference sequence). V lost 5 bases, J lost 2 bases, and 13 bases lay in between. The CDR3 consists of 14 residues. The CDR3 loop is CASSPLGGPYEQYF. CDR3 coding DNA: TGTGCCAGTAGTCCCTTAGGAGGACCCTACGAGCAGTACTTC.

The V gene is TRBV28, the J gene TRBJ2-4; a possible D gene is TRBD1 (6 bases). The CDR3 has 18 amino acids. Germline V CDR1 and CDR2: MDHEN, SYDVKM. Trimming left V 2 bases short and J 5 bases short, with 22 bases between. CDR3 sequence: CASSLPPTLGDIQNIQYF. CDR3 coding DNA: TGTGCCAGCAGTTTACCTCCAACCTTGGGGGACATACAAAACATTCAGTACTTC.

J is TRBJ1-5 and V is TRBV10-3; D not certain. CDR3 size: 13 residues. V gave up 8 bases and J gave up 3 bases, with 11 bases separating them. CDR1 ENHRY and CDR2 SYGVKD come from the germline V gene. The CDR3 bases are TGTGCCATCGCGTCCGGGGTCAATCAGCCCCAGCATTTT. As protein: CAIASGVNQPQHF.

The chain carries TRBV5-1 and TRBJ2-5; D unresolved. The V end was cut by 5 bases, the J end by 2 bases, with 10 bases between. This CDR3 has 13 amino acids. The V gene's germline CDR1 is SGHRS and CDR2 YFSETQ. CDR3 region: CASSTDWQETQYF. DNA of the CDR3: TGCGCCAGCAGTACAGACTGGCAAGAGACCCAGTACTTC.

On this clone itself: Being one base from a much bigger clone, this may be a read error. This sequence joins TRBV11-3 and TRBJ2-3; D possibly corresponds to TRBD2 (6 bases). CDR1 and CDR2 (germline): SGHNT, YENEEA. V shed 5 bases and J shed 0 bases, with 9 bases lying between them. This CDR3 region has 14 residues. CDR3 coding DNA: TGTGCCAGCAGCCCCGGGACTAGCACAGATACGCAGTATTTT. Translation: CASSPGTSTDTQYF.

This clone has a handful of counts. The J gene is TRBJ2-1, the V gene TRBV6-5, with D possibly called TRBD1 or TRBD2 (5 bases each). Between the trimmed V and J ends, which lost 2 bases and 6 bases, there was a span of 14 bases. The CDR3 runs 15 residues. Germline V CDR1 and CDR2: MNHEY, SVGAGI. The CDR3: CASSYSRGGFNEQFF. The CDR3 region has the DNA TGTGCCAGCAGTTACAGTCGGGGCGGCTTCAATGAGCAGTTCTTC.

CDR3 residues: CASSPLAGGSSEQYF. The CDR3 DNA sequence: TGTGCCAGCAGCCCGTTAGCGGGAGGCTCGTCTGAGCAGTACTTC. This chain connects TRBV7-6 to TRBJ2-7, with 10 bases lining up with TRBD2. This CDR3 contains 15 residues. V lost 5 bases to trimming and J lost 7 bases; unmatched junction nucleotides: 11. Germline CDR1 and CDR2: SGHVS and FNYEAQ.

The rearrangement uses TRBV7-3 and TRBJ2-3; D not certain. The CDR3 totals 13 residues. Trimming removed 2 bases at V and 5 bases at J, with 8 bases between. CDR1 and CDR2 (germline): SGHTA, FQGTGA. This CDR3 is CASSLDPQDTQYF. The CDR3 nucleotides read TGTGCCAGCAGCTTAGACCCCCAAGATACGCAGTATTTT.

The chain links TRBV28 to TRBJ2-3; D perhaps matches TRBD2 (6 bases). CDR3 size: 15 residues. Germline V gene lookup returns CDR1 MDHEN and CDR2 SYDVKM. The V end lost 3 bases, the J end lost 2 bases, and 12 bases lay between the germline ends. CDR3 nucleotides: TGTGCCAGCAGTTTCCCGGGACTGTTCACAGATACGCAGTATTTT. Translation gives CASSFPGLFTDTQYF.

V usage is TRBV9 and J usage is TRBJ1-1; TRBD1 might be the D (5 bases). CDR3 length: 16 residues. The V gene lost 3 bases and the J gene lost 2 bases, with 17 bases spanning the gap. Germline CDR1 reads SGDLS; CDR2 reads YYNGEE. DNA of the CDR3: TGTGCCAGCAGCGCAAGCACAAGGGGTAGAAACACTGAAGCTTTCTTT. Translation gives CASSASTRGRNTEAFF.